The 32 T cell receptor beta chains reported below all come from one sample, sequenced in a study of long-term antiretroviral therapy in people with HIV. Sequencing used immunoSEQ v3.0 at survey level. The method was immunoSEQ multiplex PCR; TCRdb's version includes in-frame clones alone and lacks a portion of them. This table holds tens of thousands of clones, around 85% found once. The sample here was unsorted PBMCs, taken approximately 4.8 years after starting antiretroviral therapy. These receptors were collected from a man aged 35-49 years with HIV.

The chain has TRBV25-1 and TRBJ1-4; tentatively, D is TRBD1 (6 bases). V was shortened by 3 bases and J by 14 bases, with 16 bases between the two germline ends. The CDR3 runs to 13 residues. Germline assignment: CDR1 MGHDK and CDR2 SYGVNS. The CDR3 DNA reads TGTGCCAGCAGTGACCTGCCGACAGGCGGGCTGTTTTTT. Amino acid sequence: CASSDLPTGGLFF.

The chain couples TRBV4-1 to TRBJ2-1, with D perhaps TRBD2 (5 bases). There are 18 residues in the CDR3. V gave up 0 bases and J gave up 2 bases, with 17 bases separating them. Germline V gives CDR1 MGHRA, CDR2 YSYEKL. DNA of the CDR3: TGCGCCAGCAGCCAAGAAGGACTTACCGACTTAGCCTACAATGAGCAGTTCTTC. This codes for CASSQEGLTDLAYNEQFF.

The rearrangement uses TRBV5-8 and TRBJ2-5; unclear D gene. Germline V CDR1 and CDR2: SGHTS, YDEGEE. This CDR3 contains 13 residues. V was shortened by 3 bases and J by 5 bases, with 11 bases between the two germline ends. CDR3 DNA: TGTGCCAGCAGCTCGGACGGTCAGGAGACCCAGTACTTC. It specifies CASSSDGQETQYF.

The chain links TRBV9 to TRBJ2-7, with D hard to call. The CDR3 is 16 residues long. Germline V lookup: CDR1 SGDLS, CDR2 YYNGEE. With 0 bases removed from V and 7 bases from J, the gap between germline ends came to 20 bases. The CDR3 here is CASSVGMDGGVGEQYF. In nucleotides, the CDR3 is TGTGCCAGCAGCGTAGGAATGGACGGCGGTGTGGGGGAGCAGTACTTC. Variable domain in full (rest from reference TRBV9 and TRBJ2-7): DSGVTQTPKHLITATGQRVTLRCSPRSGDLSVYWYQQSLDQGLQFLIQYYNGEERAKGNILERFSAQQFPDLHSELNLSSLELGDSALYFCASSVGMDGGVGEQYFGPGTRLTVT.

The chain links TRBV7-3 to TRBJ2-7, with 11 bases matching TRBD2. The CDR3 covers 15 residues. CDR1 and CDR2 (germline): SGHTA, FQGTGA. Trimming cost V 5 bases and J 6 bases; bases outside gene matches: 9. The CDR3 reads CASSPLAGGIGEQYF. The CDR3 DNA follows: TGTGCCAGCAGCCCCCTAGCGGGAGGAATCGGCGAGCAGTACTTC.

The chain is built from TRBV10-3 and TRBJ2-7, with D unresolved. Trimming removed 4 bases at V and 4 bases at J, with 8 bases between. Germline lookup yields CDR1 ENHRY and CDR2 SYGVKD. The CDR3 extends over 12 amino acids. CDR3 nucleotides: TGTGCCATCAGTGTGGGTGGTTACGAGCAGTACTTC. This codes for CAISVGGYEQYF.

V usage is TRBV6-1 and J usage is TRBJ2-5; 8 bases fit TRBD1. The CDR3 is 17 residues long. With 4 bases clipped from V and 5 bases from J, the junction kept 15 bases outside the gene matches. The germline V gene encodes CDR1 MNHNS and CDR2 SASEGT. This chain's CDR3 is CASSAGQGMVTSETQYF. CDR3 bases: TGTGCCAGCAGTGCTGGACAGGGAATGGTGACCAGTGAGACCCAGTACTTC.

The chain recombines TRBV28 with TRBJ1-4; D might be TRBD1 (5 bases). V was trimmed by 7 bases and J by 8 bases, leaving 17 bases between them. The CDR3 runs to 14 residues. Germline CDR1 reads MDHEN; CDR2 reads SYDVKM. The chain's CDR3 is CASKEGTVQEKLFF. Written as DNA, the CDR3 is TGTGCCAGCAAAGAGGGGACGGTACAGGAAAAACTGTTTTTT.

This chain links TRBV27 with TRBJ1-1, with D perhaps matching TRBD1 (5 bases). Germline values: CDR1 MNHEY, CDR2 SMNVEV (reference sequence). CDR3 size: 13 residues. Trimming took 4 bases from V and 3 from J, leaving 9 bases between them. CDR3 DNA sequence: TGTGCCAGCAGTTGGGGGGGAGACACTGAAGCTTTCTTT. It specifies CASSWGGDTEAFF.

This clone was seen more than once but under ten times. The chain recombines TRBV7-6 with TRBJ2-7; possible D gene TRBD1, 6 bases. Germline CDR1 and CDR2: SGHVS and FNYEAQ. The CDR3 spans 17 residues. The V end lost 5 bases, the J end lost 3 bases, and 23 bases lay between the germline ends. The CDR3 reads CASSRTFAGQNNYEQYF. The CDR3 bases are TGTGCCAGCAGCCGAACCTTTGCCGGACAGAACAACTACGAGCAGTACTTC.

The rearrangement joins TRBV7-9 to TRBJ1-2, with D unresolved. Germline V CDR1 and CDR2: SEHNR, FQNEAQ (reference sequence). CDR3 size: 13 residues. Trimming took off 3 bases at V and 1 base at J, with 6 bases between the two ends. The CDR3 spells CASSFPHNYGYTF. The DNA of the CDR3 is TGTGCCAGCAGCTTTCCCCATAACTATGGCTACACCTTC.

This clone appeared a single time. This chain links TRBV4-3 with TRBJ2-3; the D is unclear. Looked up from germline, CDR1 is LGHNA and CDR2 is YSLEER. The CDR3 length is 15 residues. V dropped 0 bases and J dropped 0 bases, with 7 bases sitting between them. The CDR3 reads CASSQDRGSTDTQYF. The CDR3 nucleotides read TGCGCCAGCAGCCAAGATCGAGGTAGCACAGATACGCAGTATTTT.

The rearrangement uses TRBV18 and TRBJ1-4; weak D call: TRBD1 (6 bases). Germline CDR1 reads KGHSH; CDR2 reads LQKENI. The CDR3 length is 15 residues. V was shortened by 1 base and J by 3 bases, with 9 bases between the two germline ends. The CDR3 DNA reads TGTGCCAGCTCACCACTACAGGGTCCTAATGAAAAACTGTTTTTT. Translated: CASSPLQGPNEKLFF.

V and J are TRBV4-1 and TRBJ2-7; D remains unclear. This CDR3 has 18 amino acids. Germline CDR1 reads MGHRA; CDR2 reads YSYEKL. Trimming left V 4 bases short and J 3 bases short, with 25 bases between. Written as DNA, the CDR3 is TGCGCCAGCAGCCGCAAGTCATTTTTCTGTATTCAAGTCTACGAGCAGTACTTC. Protein product: CASSRKSFFCIQVYEQYF.

The V gene is TRBV6-5, the J gene TRBJ1-1; D not certain. This CDR3 region has 13 residues. Trimming shortened V by 4 bases and J by 2 bases, and 8 bases separated the two germline ends. Per the germline V gene, CDR1 is MNHEY and CDR2 is SVGAGI. This chain's CDR3 is CASSSPLNTEAFF. The CDR3 nucleotides are TGTGCCAGCAGTTCCCCGTTAAACACTGAAGCTTTCTTT.

Here the CDR3 reads CASSPGTGGYQETQYF. The CDR3 DNA follows: TGCGCCAGCAGCCCTGGGACAGGGGGTTACCAAGAGACCCAGTACTTC. This sequence joins TRBV5-1 and TRBJ2-5; 11 nucleotides align to TRBD1. The CDR3 is 16 residues long. Germline CDR1 and CDR2: SGHRS and YFSETQ. Trimming took 4 bases from V and 0 from J; bases not matched to a gene: 5.

This rearrangement joins TRBV7-9 to TRBJ1-1, with 7 nucleotides matching TRBD1. The junction had 2 bases not matched to a gene; V was cut back by 0 bases and J by 7 bases. The CDR3 is 13 amino acids. The germline V gene has CDR1 SEHNR and CDR2 FQNEAQ (reference sequence). The CDR3 here is CASSLAGQDEAFF. As DNA, the CDR3 is TGTGCCAGCAGCTTAGCCGGACAGGATGAAGCTTTCTTT. The full variable domain, with the rest looked up from reference TRBV7-9 and TRBJ1-1, is DTGVSQNPRHKITKRGQNVTFRCDPISEHNRLYWYRQTLGQGPEFLTYFQNEAQLEKSRLLSDRFSAERPKGSFSTLEIQRTEQGDSAMYLCASSLAGQDEAFFGQGTRLTVV.

The V call is TRBV9, the J call TRBJ1-4; possible D gene TRBD1, 5 bases. CDR3 length: 16 amino acids. CDR1 and CDR2 (germline): SGDLS, YYNGEE. V lost 0 bases, J lost 0 bases, and 9 bases lay in between. For the CDR3, the DNA is TGTGCCAGCAGCGTAGCAGGGATTGCAACTAATGAAAAACTGTTTTTT. It codes for CASSVAGIATNEKLFF.

V gene TRBV5-1 combines with J gene TRBJ2-3, with 9 bases fitting TRBD2. The trim removed 4 bases at V and 6 bases at J, leaving 15 bases unmatched. CDR1 and CDR2 from the germline V gene are SGHRS and YFSETQ. This CDR3 spans 17 amino acids. The CDR3 reads CASSTRTSATAGDTQYF. The CDR3 nucleotides read TGCGCCAGCAGCACGAGGACTAGCGCAACGGCGGGGGATACGCAGTATTTT.

This clone was observed a single time. The chain carries TRBV7-6 and TRBJ2-7; tentatively, D is TRBD1 (6 bases). V was clipped by 1 base and J by 0 bases, with 10 bases between them. There are 15 residues in the CDR3. In germline, CDR1 is SGHVS, CDR2 FNYEAQ. The CDR3 DNA follows: TGTGCCAGCAGCTTAGGGGACAAGCCCTCCTACGAGCAGTACTTC. As protein: CASSLGDKPSYEQYF.

This chain joins TRBV2 and TRBJ2-1; TRBD2 is a possible D gene (6 bases). The CDR3 loop spans 14 amino acids. The V gene lost 4 bases and the J gene lost 7 bases, with 14 bases spanning the gap. Germline CDR1 SNHLY, CDR2 FYNNEI. The CDR3 DNA is TGTGCCAGCAGTGGGACTACCCCCGAGAATGAGCAGTTCTTC. This translates into CASSGTTPENEQFF. The whole variable domain, remainder taken from reference TRBV2 and TRBJ2-1, is EPEVTQTPSHQVTQMGQEVILRCVPISNHLYFYWYRQILGQKVEFLVSFYNNEISEKSEIFDDQFSVERPDGSNFTLKIRSTKLEDSAMYFCASSGTTPENEQFFGPGTRLTVL.

V is TRBV6-1 and J is TRBJ1-5, with D possibly being TRBD1 (6 bases). This CDR3 spans 15 amino acids. V was clipped by 4 bases and J by 3 bases, with 13 bases between them. Germline lookup yields CDR1 MNHNS and CDR2 SASEGT. In DNA, the CDR3 is TGTGCCAGCAGTGTCATGCGGGGGCCCAATCAGCCCCAGCATTTT. This codes for CASSVMRGPNQPQHF.

The chain uses TRBV11-2 and TRBJ2-5; possible D gene TRBD2, 5 bases. The V gene's germline CDR1 is SGHAT and CDR2 FQNNGV. CDR3 length: 14 amino acids. Deletions cut 5 bases from V and 4 bases from J, with 14 bases between. The CDR3 region has the DNA TGTGCCAGCAGCCCCCCCCGGGGTGGAGAGACCCAGTACTTC. The encoded protein is CASSPPRGGETQYF.

V gene TRBV7-3 combines with J gene TRBJ2-6; TRBD2 aligns across 12 bases. The CDR3 runs 18 residues. Unmatched junction bases numbered 7, after V lost 3 bases and J lost 4 bases. Germline CDR1 and CDR2: SGHTA and FQGTGA. In DNA form, the CDR3 reads TGTGCCAGCAGCTTTTCTAGCGGGAGGGCAGAGGGGGCCAACGTCCTGACTTTC. Encoded protein: CASSFSSGRAEGANVLTF.

This chain uses TRBV5-3 with TRBJ1-1, with 9 bases lining up with TRBD1. TRBV5-3 is designated an ORF whose function remains uncertain. This CDR3 has 15 residues. The junction had 6 bases not matched to a gene; V was cut back by 3 bases and J by 3 bases. The CDR3 DNA is TGTGCCAGAAGCTCGAACCGGGACAGGGACACTGAAGCTTTCTTT. Its protein is CARSSNRDRDTEAFF.

The chain uses TRBV2 and TRBJ2-3, with D unresolved. This CDR3 contains 12 residues. Per the germline V gene, CDR1 is SNHLY and CDR2 is FYNNEI. The V and J ends lost 7 bases and 1 base respectively, with 6 bases between them. The CDR3 DNA reads TGTGCCAGCACCGGAGGCACAGATACGCAGTATTTT. As protein: CASTGGTDTQYF.

The gene calls are TRBV27 and TRBJ1-5, with 7 bases that match TRBD1. CDR1 is MNHEY, CDR2 SMNVEV, per germline (reference sequence). The CDR3 loop spans 19 amino acids. The J segment lost 1 base and the V segment lost 6 bases, leaving 18 bases of the junction unmatched. CDR3 sequence reads: CASSSLTGPLISSNQPQHF. The CDR3 DNA follows: TGTGCCAGCAGCTCCTTGACAGGGCCCCTTATTTCGAGCAATCAGCCCCAGCATTTT.

The J gene is TRBJ2-1, the V gene TRBV6-6, with 10 nucleotides matching TRBD2. The CDR3 totals 14 residues. The trim removed 5 bases at V and 14 bases at J, leaving 12 bases unmatched. Germline CDR1 reads MNHNY; CDR2 reads SVGAGI (reference sequence). CDR3: CASSTGTSDFQEFF. The CDR3 nucleotides are TGTGCCAGCAGTACCGGGACTAGCGACTTCCAAGAGTTCTTC.

This rearrangement joins TRBV6-5 to TRBJ1-2; TRBD1 might be the D (5 bases). V was clipped by 6 bases and J by 7 bases, with 15 bases between them. Germline-derived CDR1 and CDR2 are MNHEY and SVGAGI. The CDR3 has 13 amino acids. Here the CDR3 DNA reads TGTGCCAGCAGCCCACAGGCATCGGGTGGCTACACCTTC. Its translation: CASSPQASGGYTF.

The J gene is TRBJ1-2, the V gene TRBV2, with TRBD1 as a possible D gene (6 bases). V shed 6 bases and J shed 8 bases, with 16 bases lying between them. The CDR3 spans 13 residues. CDR1 is SNHLY and CDR2 is FYNNEI in the germline V gene. The CDR3 protein is CASRTTGLWGYTF. The CDR3 DNA follows: TGTGCCAGCAGAACGACAGGCCTATGGGGCTACACCTTC. Supplemented by reference TRBV2 and TRBJ1-2, the full variable domain reads EPEVTQTPSHQVTQMGQEVILRCVPISNHLYFYWYRQILGQKVEFLVSFYNNEISEKSEIFDDQFSVERPDGSNFTLKIRSTKLEDSAMYFCASRTTGLWGYTFGSGTRLTVV.

This clone was recorded only once. This chain joins TRBV5-1 and TRBJ2-7; D gene ambiguous. V lost 4 bases and J lost 0, with 8 bases in between. Germline CDR1 and CDR2: SGHRS and YFSETQ. The CDR3 runs 13 residues. In DNA form, the CDR3 reads TGCGCCAGCAGCCGAGTACCCTCCTACGAGCAGTACTTC. Translating it yields CASSRVPSYEQYF.

CDR3 residues: CASSRGLAGGEGAKTQYF. The CDR3 DNA is TGTGCCAGCAGCCGAGGACTAGCGGGGGGTGAAGGTGCCAAGACCCAGTACTTC. The rearrangement joins TRBV4-2 to TRBJ2-5, with TRBD2 matching over 14 bases. V was clipped by 4 bases and J by 6 bases; unmatched bases: 13. The germline V gene has CDR1 LGHNA and CDR2 YNFKEQ. The CDR3 covers 18 residues.